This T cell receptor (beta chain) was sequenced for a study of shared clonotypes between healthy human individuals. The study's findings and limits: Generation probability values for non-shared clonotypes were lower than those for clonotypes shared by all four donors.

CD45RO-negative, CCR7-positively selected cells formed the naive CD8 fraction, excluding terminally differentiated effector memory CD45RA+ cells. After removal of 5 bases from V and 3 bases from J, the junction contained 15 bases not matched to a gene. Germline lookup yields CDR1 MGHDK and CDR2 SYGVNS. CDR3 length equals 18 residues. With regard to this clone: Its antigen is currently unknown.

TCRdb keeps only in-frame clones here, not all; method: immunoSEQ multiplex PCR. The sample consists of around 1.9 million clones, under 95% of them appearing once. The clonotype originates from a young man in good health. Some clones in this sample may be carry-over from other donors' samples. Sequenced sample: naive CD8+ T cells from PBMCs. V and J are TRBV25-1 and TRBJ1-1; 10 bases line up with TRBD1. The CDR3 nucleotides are TGTGCCAGCAGTAGGACCTACCGGGACAGGGGAAAGGACACTGAAGCTTTCTTT. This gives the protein CASSRTYRDRGKDTEAFF.